The rows below give T cell receptor beta chains drawn from one sample of a study of response to subunit inactivated influenza vaccine. TCRdb passed the RT-PCR reads through MiXCR, listing each CDR3 protein once. The sample has 500,000 to 750,000 distinct CDR3 sequences, less than 15% seen once; the top ten hold roughly 10%. Material: PBMCs from blood, obtained about 12 days after vaccination. The receptor source for this set is a man aged 50 to 59 who received an inactivated influenza vaccine. Each CDR3 is given with its conserved first and last residue. Fields, in order: clone size, D gene, V gene, J gene, CDR3 protein, CDR3 DNA. A D gene is named only where the DNA matches it firmly. Expanded clones are given a class, and other clones once, few, many or no size at all.

few	.	TRBV20-1	TRBJ2-1	CSAPRAQGVHNEQFF	TGCAGTGCCCCCCGCGCACAGGGAGTACACAATGAGCAGTTCTTC
few	.	TRBV28	TRBJ2-1	CASDPDGDGYNEQFF	TGTGCCAGCGATCCTGACGGGGATGGGTACAATGAGCAGTTCTTC
few	TRBD1	TRBV29-1	TRBJ2-4	CSIRGTGGGPGNIQYF	TGCAGCATCCGCGGGACAGGAGGAGGGCCCGGAAACATTCAGTACTTC
.	.	TRBV18	TRBJ2-2	CASSPWTHTNTGELFF	TGTGCCAGCTCACCATGGACCCATACGAACACCGGGGAGCTGTTTTTT
.	.	TRBV20-1	TRBJ1-1	CSARDEVGVEAFF	TGCAGTGCTAGAGATGAGGTTGGGGTTGAAGCTTTCTTT
.	.	TRBV12-3/TRBV12-4	TRBJ2-3	CASSLLDRIGDTQYF	TGTGCCAGCAGTTTGTTAGACAGGATAGGAGATACGCAGTATTTT
few	.	TRBV6-2/TRBV6-3	TRBJ1-1	CASSYGVANTEAFF	TGTGCCAGCAGTTATGGAGTCGCGAACACTGAAGCTTTCTTT
.	.	TRBV18	TRBJ2-5	CASSPRPGPRETQYF	TGTGCCAGCTCACCAAGGCCTGGACCTCGAGAGACCCAGTACTTC
few	.	TRBV5-6	TRBJ2-1	CASSLGAPNNEQFF	TGTGCCAGCAGCTTGGGGGCGCCGAACAATGAGCAGTTCTTC
few	.	TRBV6-2/TRBV6-3	TRBJ2-1	CASSRFGEYNEQFF	TGTGCCAGCAGTCGCTTTGGCGAGTACAATGAGCAGTTCTTC
many	.	TRBV5-1	TRBJ1-2	CASSLVQGGNYGYTF	TGCGCCAGCAGCTTGGTACAGGGCGGAAACTATGGCTACACCTTC
.	TRBD2	TRBV12-3/TRBV12-4	TRBJ2-1	CASSLTPVSVTSGGVDEQFF	TGTGCCAGCAGCCTCACCCCCGTCTCCGTGACTAGCGGGGGGGTGGATGAGCAGTTCTTC
few	.	TRBV20-1	TRBJ1-5	CSAPLSDRLHQPQHF	TGCAGTGCCCCCTTGAGTGACAGGCTCCATCAGCCCCAGCATTTT
.	TRBD2	TRBV20-1	TRBJ2-3	CSASPSGSGDTQYF	TGCAGTGCTAGCCCTAGCGGGAGCGGAGATACGCAGTATTTT
.	TRBD1	TRBV5-1	TRBJ1-2	CASSFYRGDGYTF	TGCGCCAGCAGCTTTTACAGGGGAGATGGCTACACCTTC
.	TRBD1	TRBV11-1	TRBJ2-1	CASSLGRGQARNEQLF	TGTGCCAGCAGCTTGGGCCGGGGACAGGCCCGCAATGAGCAGCTCTTC
.	TRBD2	TRBV9	TRBJ2-3	CASSARDYTSTDTQYF	TGTGCCAGCAGCGCCCGGGACTATACTAGCACAGATACGCAGTATTTT
few	.	TRBV12-3/TRBV12-4	TRBJ2-1	CASSFFGGGEQFF	TGTGCCAGCAGTTTTTTCGGGGGCGGTGAGCAGTTCTTC
many	TRBD1	TRBV13	TRBJ2-4	CASSKLGTGVNIQYF	TGTGCCAGCAGCAAACTCGGGACAGGGGTGAACATTCAGTACTTC
many	.	TRBV5-1	TRBJ2-5	CASSSVPTTQETQYF	TGCGCCAGCAGCTCCGTCCCGACGACACAAGAGACCCAGTACTTC
.	.	TRBV7-7	TRBJ2-1	CASSLGEGYYNEQFF	TGTGCCAGCAGCTTGGGGGAAGGCTACTACAATGAGCAGTTCTTC
.	TRBD1	TRBV7-6	TRBJ2-3	CASSLARQGRTDTQYF	TGTGCCAGCAGCTTAGCAAGACAGGGCCGCACAGATACGCAGTATTTT
few	.	TRBV7-6	TRBJ2-1	CASSQDNRTENYNEQFF	TGTGCCAGCAGCCAAGATAACAGGACAGAAAATTACAATGAGCAGTTCTTC
.	TRBD1	TRBV19	TRBJ2-1	CASSIFGQGAYEQFF	TGTGCCAGTAGTATCTTTGGACAGGGGGCCTATGAGCAGTTCTTC
.	.	TRBV10-3	TRBJ1-3	CAIGPGDANRAGNTIYF	TGTGCCATCGGACCCGGGGACGCCAATCGGGCTGGAAACACCATATATTTT
.	TRBD1	TRBV20-1	TRBJ1-1	CSASITGANTEAFF	TGCAGTGCTAGCATAACAGGGGCGAACACTGAAGCTTTCTTT
few	.	TRBV27	TRBJ2-5	CASSEEQRYQETQYF	TGTGCCAGCAGCGAGGAGCAGCGGTACCAAGAGACCCAGTACTTC
.	TRBD1	TRBV5-1	TRBJ2-7	CASSLETGGAEQYF	TGCGCCAGCAGCTTGGAGACAGGGGGGGCCGAGCAGTACTTC